This TCR beta chain was found in a study of T cell responses to AZD1222 COVID-19 vaccine. Produced via immunoSEQ multiplex PCR; TCRdb's table is partial and in-frame only. The repertoire consists of about 150,000 clones, with around 93% occurring once and the leading ten covering about 4%. Germline CDR1 and CDR2: SGHAT and FQNNGV. CDR3 length: 15 amino acids. Between the trimmed V and J ends, which lost 1 base and 2 bases, there was a span of 9 bases. Study-wide results and limits: Sampling captured repertoires only after the peak T cell response.

With respect to this clone: Its target is not known.

The V and J genes are TRBV11-2 and TRBJ1-3; D might be TRBD1 (5 bases). The origin of this receptor is an adult who received the AZD1222 COVID-19 vaccine. Specimen: peripheral blood, collected 28 days after the second AZD1222 dose. DNA for the CDR3: TGTGCCAGCAGCTTAGTAAGGGGAGCTGGAAACACCATATATTTT. Amino acid sequence: CASSLVRGAGNTIYF.